These 2 T cell receptor beta chains came from one sample sequenced in a study of cytomegalovirus exposure and HLA in healthy donors. PCR used 60 Vbeta primers and 13 Jbeta primers. Repertoires were generated with immunoSEQ multiplex PCR, while TCRdb's copy carries only in-frame clones and drops some. The table records just over 150,000 clones, 65% to 85% of them present only once. Sequencing input: PBMCs. The receptors here all came from a man aged 35-49 years in good health and CMV-seropositive.

Notes on this clone: A junction boundary mismatches the germline segment, possibly from a read error. The chain has TRBV7-7 and TRBJ2-3, with TRBD2 matching over 11 bases. The CDR3 extends over 16 amino acids. Germline V gene lookup returns CDR1 SSHAT and CDR2 FNYEAQ (reference sequence). The CDR3 coding sequence is TGTGCTAGCAGCTTAGCGGCTAGCGGGGGGAAGGATACGCAGTATTTT. It codes for CASSLAASGGKDTQYF.

This clone was counted only a few times. The chain joins TRBV2 to TRBJ2-3, with TRBD2 matching 12 bases. Germline V gene data show CDR1 as SNHLY and CDR2 as FYNNEI. This CDR3 contains 16 residues. The ends lost 6 bases at V and 1 base at J; junction bases unmatched: 5. CDR3 sequence reads: CASRASGGAGTDTQYF. The DNA of the CDR3 is TGTGCCAGCAGAGCTAGCGGGGGGGCGGGCACAGATACGCAGTATTTT. Looking up the rest from reference TRBV2 and TRBJ2-3 gives the full variable domain: EPEVTQTPSHQVTQMGQEVILRCVPISNHLYFYWYRQILGQKVEFLVSFYNNEISEKSEIFDDQFSVERPDGSNFTLKIRSTKLEDSAMYFCASRASGGAGTDTQYFGPGTRLTVL.